This TCR beta chain was captured in a study of cytomegalovirus exposure and HLA in healthy donors (TCRdb year 2017). Background on the whole study: An earlier analysis of roughly 570 of the donors reported over 250 Gb of sequence data and 95 million to 120 million unique TCR beta sequences obtained from about 200 million T cells. Roughly 300 gigabases of sequencing data and around 88 million unique TCR sequences made up an early release that covered 500 to 700 HLA-typed donors. The genetic ancestry cluster associated with self-reported Caucasian donors included about 84% of the roughly 380 genotyped donors. The study aimed to test whether cataloging public T cell receptors could reveal signatures of past pathogen exposure. The study used immunosequencing to profile the T cell repertoires of 666 subjects and linked those repertoires to cytomegalovirus serostatus. A separate validation cohort of roughly 130 different subjects was used in addition to the 666-subject first cohort. To predict cytomegalovirus infection status, the study combined high-throughput TCR immunosequencing, statistical association of individual TCRs with disease status, and machine learning. In a later analysis, previously published TCR beta repertoires from 550 to 700 donors were re-analyzed and high-resolution HLA genotyping was added so that TCR occurrence patterns could be studied. Rather than using new phenotypic data, the later analysis identified candidate immune exposures from TCR beta sequences and from how often those sequences occurred across donors. To decide whether each TCR beta V gene segment behaved as functional or pseudogenic, an earlier analysis of some 580 of the donors relied on high-throughput TCR beta sequencing. Donor age, sex, ethnicity and CMV serostatus were compiled alongside the repertoire data. In a later genetic analysis, genome-wide SNP genotypes for about 55% of the 666 donors were used, and that subset was treated as a discovery cohort. All discovery cohort repertoires had been generated using a single sequencing platform. HLA typing covered class I and class II loci at four-digit resolution. The number of donors typed differed by locus, with about 629-630 for A, B, C, DRB1 and DQB1, more than 500 for DQA1, about 610 for DPA1, and some 440 for DPB1. Roughly 5 DR-DQ haplotypes were handled as single units for association and clustering, since linkage in the cohort was strong. Among around 400 genotyped donors of the cohort, an average of roughly 240,000 unique TCR beta nucleotide sequences were sequenced per donor, around 20% of them non-productive.

To note about this clone: The antigen it binds to is not known. No base qualities exist here, and no much larger clone lies one base off it.

General findings and caveats noted by the study authors: A cluster of highly shared sequence variants was judged likely to represent a technical artifact of the sequencing pipeline. The authors suggested that the approach could potentially be generalized to other disease states and immunological phenotypes. Several of the top co-occurrence clusters appeared to be linked to parvovirus B19, influenza, CMV and Epstein-Barr virus, according to a later analysis. Some IMGT-functional V segments, including TRBV6-2 and TRBV6-3, could not be told apart with the 87-base-pair reads, so those segments were excluded. For the cohort, immune exposure information was limited to CMV serostatus. Presence/absence analyses assumed roughly uniform sequencing depth across donors, an assumption that may not hold. Most CMV-associated TCR beta chains appeared to be HLA-restricted in a later analysis, and the HLA associations seemed to be driven largely by CMV exposure. In a later analysis, the rate of TCR association differed among HLA loci, with DRB1 alleles having the most associated TCRs and HLA-C alleles having the fewest. Compared with equally common non-associated chains, HLA-associated TCR beta chains in a later analysis were more clonally expanded and had lower generation probabilities. A later genetic analysis reported fewer N-insertions in productive TCRs among donors in an Asian-associated ancestry cluster than the approximately 670-donor mean. A further reported finding was that TCR beta sequences accurately predicted the HLA-A and HLA-B alleles for most subjects in the first cohort. Correlated functional status among segregating V segments might be attributable to linkage disequilibrium, but an unknown experimental factor could not be ruled out. Cytomegalovirus status was reported to be diagnosed by the classifier with high specificity and sensitivity in both the original and validation cohorts. Because HLA typing was unavailable for some donors at each locus, only the typed subset was used in association tests. Most TCR sequences were observed very rarely across donors, whereas some public TCRs were present in many individuals. The cohort was sequenced for TCR beta chains only, and without alpha or paired-chain data the features that could be detected were limited. An earlier analysis of approximately 500 of the donors showed that most TCR beta V segments appeared in productive rearrangements either about 87% or about 30% of the time, which broadly matched IMGT annotations. In vitro tests confirmed that a few of the cytomegalovirus-associated TCR beta chains recognize cytomegalovirus antigens. Assigning TCR associations to individual alleles was difficult when HLA alleles, especially DR and DQ, strongly co-occurred. A later genetic analysis associated a missense DCLRE1C variant with V-gene and J-gene trimming of TCR beta chains, and an independent cohort replicated the association. The study listed 164 TCR beta chains as associated with cytomegalovirus. Specific HLA alleles were associated with over 15,000 TCR beta sequences at a false discovery rate of 0.05 in a later analysis. Because counts were too low, 15 to 20 rarely observed V segments, including chromosome 9 orphons, were excluded from the earlier analysis of around 640 of the donors.

To prepare the library, the immunoSEQ multiplex PCR assay was applied. A mixture of 60 forward primers for TCR Vbeta segments and 13 reverse primers for TCR Jbeta segments was used in the multiplex PCR. The CDR3 region of rearranged TCR beta genes was amplified from genomic DNA with a multiplex PCR assay. The amplified TCR beta libraries were sequenced on the Illumina HiSeq System as 87-base-pair reads. Processing in the source paper ran as follows. In a later analysis, 80 million or so unique TCR beta chains were counted across the 650 to 700 repertoires, and roughly 11 million of these chains were shared by at least two donors. Raw reads were error-corrected and collapsed into unique sequences by a nearest-neighbor algorithm in which closely related sequences were merged to remove PCR and sequencing errors. V, D and J gene segments were assigned by aligning CDR3 sequences to IMGT reference sequences. For a sequence to be retained, a match of at least six nucleotides to both a V gene segment and a J gene segment was required. Rearrangements were classified as productive when the CDR3 lacked stop codons and remained in frame with V and J, and all other rearrangements were classified as non-productive. Following IMGT convention, CDR3 was defined as the stretch from the second conserved V-encoded cysteine to the conserved J-encoded phenylalanine. Sequences without an unambiguous match to a single V gene segment were excluded from the earlier analysis of about 630 of the donors. An earlier analysis of almost 600 of the donors classified V segments as functional when productive rearrangements were above 56.7% and as segregating when the standard deviation between donors was above 5%. A statistical classification framework was built for diagnosing cytomegalovirus status from the catalog of TCR beta chain sequences. In a later analysis, TCR nucleotide sequences were compared against IMGT/GENE-DB human TR gene sequences so that V and J genes could be assigned. A later analysis assigned CDR3 sequences and most-parsimonious VDJ recombination scenarios with the TCRdist pipeline. In a later analysis, each TCR beta chain was defined by its CDR3 amino acid sequence together with its V-gene family, and reads lacking a unique V-gene family were excluded. A later analysis removed several hundred highly shared, low-generation-probability nucleotide sequences to deal with suspected cross-contamination and a sequencing artifact. In a later analysis, a clonal expansion index for each public chain was calculated from normalized within-repertoire ranks of inferred template counts. In a later analysis, generation probabilities were computed using a VDJ recombination model fitted to out-of-frame rearrangements, and the results were checked against IGoR. A later analysis scored TCR-TCR, TCR-HLA and TCR-CMV co-occurrence with hypergeometric tests, applying a repertoire-size bias correction to TCR pairs. False discovery rates were estimated in a later analysis by permuting HLA or CMV assignments 20 times. In a later analysis, co-occurring TCRs were grouped using DBSCAN, and TCRdist sequence similarity was added for clustering within HLA-allele-positive subsets. Repertoires with fewer than 30,000 or more than 120,000 public chains were left out of co-occurrence clustering, as were several repertoires with anomalous nucleotide sharing. TCRdb retrieved this table from immuneACCESS and kept in-frame rearrangements only. Not all clones are present; in checked studies, unresolved V genes account for under half, and no reason is known for the remainder. V and J calls and clone size are given by that table; D and trimming were obtained from the DNA. The sample records 150,000 to 200,000 clones, around 80% of which are singletons. Of the sample, around 2.1% is held by the ten largest clones.

In total, approximately 690 healthy bone marrow donors made up the cohort. At the time of sampling, all cohort members were nominally healthy, though unrecorded immune exposures were likely present. The donor was CMV seropositive and belonged to the group of 250 to 300 seropositive cohort members. Every donor gave a peripheral blood sample, and the peripheral blood mononuclear cells from that sample were used for TCR beta sequencing. The Qiagen DNeasy Blood Extraction Kit was used to extract genomic DNA from the blood cell samples. Its CDR3 holds 16 amino acids, cysteine through phenylalanine. The read is trimmed to its CDR3 DNA, 48 bases read in frame from base 1. CDR1 and CDR2 were assigned from the germline V gene (reference sequence) as MNHNY and SVGAGI. Here V drops 4 bases and J drops 8 bases, and the junction holds 8 bases not matched to any gene.

The V and J segments used are TRBV6-6 and TRBJ1-6; TRBD1 aligns with 10 central bases. Source material: PBMCs. This sequence originates from a young woman in good health and CMV-seropositive. CDR3 region: CASSSGTGVGDSPLHF. The DNA sequence reads TGTGCCAGCAGTTCCGGGACAGGGGTCGGGGATTCACCCCTCCACTTT.